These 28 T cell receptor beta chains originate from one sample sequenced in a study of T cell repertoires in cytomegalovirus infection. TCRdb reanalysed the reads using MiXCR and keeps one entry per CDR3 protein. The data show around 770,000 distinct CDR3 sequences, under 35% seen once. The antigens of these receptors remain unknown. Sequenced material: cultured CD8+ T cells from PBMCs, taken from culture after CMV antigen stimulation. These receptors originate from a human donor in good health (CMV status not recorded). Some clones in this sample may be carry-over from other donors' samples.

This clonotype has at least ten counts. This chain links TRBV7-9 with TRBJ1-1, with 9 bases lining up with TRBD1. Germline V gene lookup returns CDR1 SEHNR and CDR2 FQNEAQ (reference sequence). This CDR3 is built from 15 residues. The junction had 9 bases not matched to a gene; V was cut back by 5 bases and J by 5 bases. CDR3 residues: CASSPLQGARTEAFF. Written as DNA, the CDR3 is TGTGCCAGCAGCCCACTACAGGGGGCTAGGACTGAAGCTTTCTTT. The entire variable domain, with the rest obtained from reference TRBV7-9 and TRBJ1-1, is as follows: DTGVSQNPRHKITKRGQNVTFRCDPISEHNRLYWYRQTLGQGPEFLTYFQNEAQLEKSRLLSDRFSAERPKGSFSTLEIQRTEQGDSAMYLCASSPLQGARTEAFFGQGTRLTVV.

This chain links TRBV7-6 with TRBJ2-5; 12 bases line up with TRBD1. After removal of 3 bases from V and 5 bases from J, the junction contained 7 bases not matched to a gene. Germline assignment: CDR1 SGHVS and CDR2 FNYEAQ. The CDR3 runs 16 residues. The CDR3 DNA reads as TGTGCCAGCAGCTTGGGGACAGGGGGCAATGGGGAGACCCAGTACTTC. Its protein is CASSLGTGGNGETQYF.

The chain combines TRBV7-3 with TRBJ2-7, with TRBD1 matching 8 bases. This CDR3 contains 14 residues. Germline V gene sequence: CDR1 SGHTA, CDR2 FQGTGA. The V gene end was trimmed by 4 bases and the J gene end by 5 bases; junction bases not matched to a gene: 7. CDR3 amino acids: CASSWGQGAHEQYF. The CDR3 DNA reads TGTGCCAGCAGCTGGGGGCAGGGGGCTCACGAGCAGTACTTC.

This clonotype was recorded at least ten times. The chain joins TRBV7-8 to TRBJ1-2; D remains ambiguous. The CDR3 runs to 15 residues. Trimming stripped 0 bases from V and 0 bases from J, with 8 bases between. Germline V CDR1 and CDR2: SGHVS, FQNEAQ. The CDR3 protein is CASSLAPATNYGYTF. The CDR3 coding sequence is TGTGCCAGCAGCTTAGCGCCGGCAACTAACTATGGCTACACCTTC.

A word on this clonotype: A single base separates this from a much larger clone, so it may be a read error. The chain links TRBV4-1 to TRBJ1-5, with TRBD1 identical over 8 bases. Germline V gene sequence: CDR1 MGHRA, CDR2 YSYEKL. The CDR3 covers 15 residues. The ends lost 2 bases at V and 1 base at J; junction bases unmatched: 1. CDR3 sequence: CASSQWTGSNQPQHF. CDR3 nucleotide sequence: TGCGCCAGCAGCCAATGGACAGGGAGCAATCAGCCCCAGCATTTT.

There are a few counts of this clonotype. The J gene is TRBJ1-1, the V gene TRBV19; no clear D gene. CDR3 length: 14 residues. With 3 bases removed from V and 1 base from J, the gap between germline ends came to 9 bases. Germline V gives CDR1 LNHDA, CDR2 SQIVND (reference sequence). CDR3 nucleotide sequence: TGTGCCAGTAGTATCGACCTGGAGAACACTGAAGCTTTCTTT. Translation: CASSIDLENTEAFF.

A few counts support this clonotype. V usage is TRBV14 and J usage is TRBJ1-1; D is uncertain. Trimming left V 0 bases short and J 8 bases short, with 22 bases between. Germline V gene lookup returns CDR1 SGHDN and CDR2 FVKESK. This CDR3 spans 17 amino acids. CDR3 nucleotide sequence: TGTGCCAGCAGCCAAGATTCCTATGGCTACCCGCCCTGGGAAGCTTTCTTT. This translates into CASSQDSYGYPPWEAFF.

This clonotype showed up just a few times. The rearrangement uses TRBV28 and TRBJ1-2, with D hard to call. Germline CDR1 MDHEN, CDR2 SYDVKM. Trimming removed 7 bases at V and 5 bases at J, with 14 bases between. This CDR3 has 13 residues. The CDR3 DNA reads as TGTGCCAGCACCACATTGACCCCGTATGGCTACACCTTC. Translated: CASTTLTPYGYTF.

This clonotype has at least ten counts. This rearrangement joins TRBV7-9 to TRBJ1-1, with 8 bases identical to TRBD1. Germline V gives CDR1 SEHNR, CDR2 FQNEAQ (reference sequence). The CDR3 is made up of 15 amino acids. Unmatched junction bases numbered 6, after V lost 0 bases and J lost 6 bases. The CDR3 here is CASSLAVGTGPEAFF. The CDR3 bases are TGTGCCAGCAGCTTAGCAGTAGGGACAGGCCCTGAAGCTTTCTTT.

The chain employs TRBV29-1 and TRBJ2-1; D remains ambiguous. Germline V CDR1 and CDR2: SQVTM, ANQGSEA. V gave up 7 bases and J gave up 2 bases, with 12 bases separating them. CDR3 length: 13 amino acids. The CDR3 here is CSAHQPTYNEQFF. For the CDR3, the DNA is TGCAGCGCCCACCAGCCAACCTACAATGAGCAGTTCTTC.

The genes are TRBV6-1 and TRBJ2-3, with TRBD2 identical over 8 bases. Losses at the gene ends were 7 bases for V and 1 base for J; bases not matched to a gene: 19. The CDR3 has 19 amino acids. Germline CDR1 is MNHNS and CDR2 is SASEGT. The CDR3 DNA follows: TGTGCCAGCACCCTTCCCCGGACTAGCCTCTTATTGGGCACAGATACGCAGTATTTT. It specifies CASTLPRTSLLLGTDTQYF.

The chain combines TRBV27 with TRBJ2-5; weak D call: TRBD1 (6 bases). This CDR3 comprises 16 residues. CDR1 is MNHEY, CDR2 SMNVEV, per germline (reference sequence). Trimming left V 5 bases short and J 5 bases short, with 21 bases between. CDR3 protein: CASSPQTGPLPETQYF. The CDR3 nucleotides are TGTGCCAGCAGTCCCCAGACAGGACCTCTCCCGGAGACCCAGTACTTC.

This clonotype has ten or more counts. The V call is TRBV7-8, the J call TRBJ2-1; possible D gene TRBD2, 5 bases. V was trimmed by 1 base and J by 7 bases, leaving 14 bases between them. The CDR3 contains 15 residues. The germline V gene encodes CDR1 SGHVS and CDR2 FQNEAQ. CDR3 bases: TGTGCCAGCAGCTTAGAATTGGTCCGGACTAATGAGCAGTTCTTC. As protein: CASSLELVRTNEQFF.

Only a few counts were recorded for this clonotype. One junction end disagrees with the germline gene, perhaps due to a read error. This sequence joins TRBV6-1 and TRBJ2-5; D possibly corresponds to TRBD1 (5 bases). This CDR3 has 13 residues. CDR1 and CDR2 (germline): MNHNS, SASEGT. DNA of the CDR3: TGTGCCAGCAGGGAAGGGGTGACGGAGACCCAGTACTTC. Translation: CASREGVTETQYF.

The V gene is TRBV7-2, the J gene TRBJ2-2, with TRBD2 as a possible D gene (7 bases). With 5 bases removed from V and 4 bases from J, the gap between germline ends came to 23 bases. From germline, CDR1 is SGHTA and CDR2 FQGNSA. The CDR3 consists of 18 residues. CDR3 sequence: CASSGIRGPPGGTGELFF. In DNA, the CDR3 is TGTGCCAGCAGCGGGATCAGGGGACCTCCGGGGGGCACCGGGGAGCTGTTTTTT.

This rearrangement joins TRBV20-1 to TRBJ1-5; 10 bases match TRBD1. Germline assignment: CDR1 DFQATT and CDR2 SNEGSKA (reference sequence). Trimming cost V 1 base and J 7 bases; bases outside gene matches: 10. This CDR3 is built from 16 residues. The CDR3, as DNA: TGCAGTGCTAGAGTCCGGGACAGGGGATTTGTGCAGCCCCAGCATTTT. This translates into CSARVRDRGFVQPQHF.

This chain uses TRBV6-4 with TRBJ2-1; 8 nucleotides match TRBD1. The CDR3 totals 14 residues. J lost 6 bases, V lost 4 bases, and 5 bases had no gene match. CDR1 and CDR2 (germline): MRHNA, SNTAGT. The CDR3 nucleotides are TGTGCCAGCAGTGCCTCAGGGGGCCCCAATGAGCAGTTCTTC. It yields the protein CASSASGGPNEQFF.

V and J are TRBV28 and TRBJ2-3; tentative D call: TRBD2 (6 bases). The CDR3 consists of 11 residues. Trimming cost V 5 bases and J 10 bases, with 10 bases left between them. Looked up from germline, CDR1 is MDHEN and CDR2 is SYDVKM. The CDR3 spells CASSRAGPQYF. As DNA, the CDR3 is TGTGCCAGCAGTCGAGCGGGCCCGCAGTATTTT.

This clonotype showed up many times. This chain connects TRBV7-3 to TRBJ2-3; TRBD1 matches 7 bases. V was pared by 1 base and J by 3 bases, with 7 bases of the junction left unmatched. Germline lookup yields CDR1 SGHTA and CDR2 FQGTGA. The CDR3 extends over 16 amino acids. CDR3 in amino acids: CASSLRAGGTTDTQYF. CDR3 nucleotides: TGTGCCAGCAGCTTAAGGGCAGGGGGAACAACAGATACGCAGTATTTT.

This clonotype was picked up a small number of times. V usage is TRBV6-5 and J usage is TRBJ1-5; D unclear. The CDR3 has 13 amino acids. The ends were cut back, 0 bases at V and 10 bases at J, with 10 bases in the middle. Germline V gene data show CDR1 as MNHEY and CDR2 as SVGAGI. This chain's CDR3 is CASSYSLGLPQHF. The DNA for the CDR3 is TGTGCCAGCAGTTACTCGTTGGGTCTCCCCCAGCATTTT.

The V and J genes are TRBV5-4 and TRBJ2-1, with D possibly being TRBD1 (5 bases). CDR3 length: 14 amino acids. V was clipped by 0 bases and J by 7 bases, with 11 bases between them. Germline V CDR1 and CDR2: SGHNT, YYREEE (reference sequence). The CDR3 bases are TGTGCCAGCAGCTTGGGGGGCTCGAAAAATGAGCAGTTCTTC. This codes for CASSLGGSKNEQFF.

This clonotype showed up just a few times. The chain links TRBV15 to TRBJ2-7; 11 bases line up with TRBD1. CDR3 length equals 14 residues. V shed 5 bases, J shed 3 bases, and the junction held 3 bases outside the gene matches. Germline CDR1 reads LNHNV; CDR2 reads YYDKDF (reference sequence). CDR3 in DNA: TGTGCCACCAGCGGGGGGACAGGGGGCTACGAGCAGTACTTC. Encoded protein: CATSGGTGGYEQYF. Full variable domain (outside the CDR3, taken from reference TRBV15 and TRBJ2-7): DAMVIQNPRYQVTQFGKPVTLSCSQTLNHNVMYWYQQKSSQAPKLLFHYYDKDFNNEADTPDNFQSRRPNTSFCFLDIRSPGLGDTAMYLCATSGGTGGYEQYFGPGTRLTVT.

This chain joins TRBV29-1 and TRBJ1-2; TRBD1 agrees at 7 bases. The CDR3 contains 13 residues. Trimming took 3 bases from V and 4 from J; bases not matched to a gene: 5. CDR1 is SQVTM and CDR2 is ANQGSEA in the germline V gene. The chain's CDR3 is CSVERGGSYGYTF. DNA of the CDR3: TGCAGCGTTGAGCGAGGGGGCTCCTATGGCTACACCTTC.

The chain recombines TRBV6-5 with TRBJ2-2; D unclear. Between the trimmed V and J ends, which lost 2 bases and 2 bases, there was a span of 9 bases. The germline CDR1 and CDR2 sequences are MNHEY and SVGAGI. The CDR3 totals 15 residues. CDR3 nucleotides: TGTGCCAGCAGTTACGATGGCACTAACACCGGGGAGCTGTTTTTT. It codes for CASSYDGTNTGELFF.

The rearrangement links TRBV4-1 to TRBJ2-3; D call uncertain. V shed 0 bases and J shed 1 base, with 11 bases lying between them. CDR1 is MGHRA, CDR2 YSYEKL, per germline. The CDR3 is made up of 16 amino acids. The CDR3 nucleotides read TGCGCCAGCAGCCAAGATTGGGCGGCCGGCACAGATACGCAGTATTTT. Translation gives CASSQDWAAGTDTQYF.

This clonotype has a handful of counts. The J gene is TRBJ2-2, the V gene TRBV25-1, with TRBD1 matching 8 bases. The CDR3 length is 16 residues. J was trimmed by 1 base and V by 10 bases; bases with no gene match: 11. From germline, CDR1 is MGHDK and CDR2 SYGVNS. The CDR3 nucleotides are TGTGCCACGAACCGGGACAGGCGGGAGAACACCGGGGAGCTGTTTTTT. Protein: CATNRDRRENTGELFF.

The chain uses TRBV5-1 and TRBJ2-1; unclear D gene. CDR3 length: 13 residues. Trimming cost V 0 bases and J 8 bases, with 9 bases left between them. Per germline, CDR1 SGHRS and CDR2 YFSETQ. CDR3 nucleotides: TGCGCCAGCAGCTTGGTCCCTGCCGATGAGCAGTTCTTC. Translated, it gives CASSLVPADEQFF.

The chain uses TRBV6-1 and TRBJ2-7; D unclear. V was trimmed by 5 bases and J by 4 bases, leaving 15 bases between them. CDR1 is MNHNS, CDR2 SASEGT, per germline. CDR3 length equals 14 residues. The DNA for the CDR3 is TGTGCCAGCAGTTCCCTCTGGACGGCGTACGAGCAGTACGTC. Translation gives CASSSLWTAYEQYV.